The T cell receptor beta chain described here comes from a study of OX40 agonist ivuxolimab in advanced cancers. For the study at large: The dose of intravenous ivuxolimab that patients received every 2 weeks ranged from 0.01 to 10 mg/kg.

Only in-frame clones appear in the TCRdb table, and some are missing; sequencing was by immunoSEQ multiplex PCR. The data contain 45,000 to 50,000 clones, 80% to 90% of them singletons. Germline values: CDR1 SGDLS, CDR2 YYNGEE. The CDR3 has 13 amino acids. V was pared by 6 bases and J by 5 bases, with 13 bases between. This sample comprised CD4+ or CD8+ T cells sorted from blood, obtained in a trial of the OX40 agonist ivuxolimab. J is TRBJ2-3 and V is TRBV9; D is undetermined. This TCR was recovered from an adult with an advanced solid tumor such as melanoma, head and neck, liver or kidney cancer. CDR3 in amino acids: CASTDSELDTQYF. The CDR3 DNA is TGTGCCAGCACCGACTCGGAGTTAGATACGCAGTATTTT. Full variable domain (missing parts from reference TRBV9 and TRBJ2-3): DSGVTQTPKHLITATGQRVTLRCSPRSGDLSVYWYQQSLDQGLQFLIQYYNGEERAKGNILERFSAQQFPDLHSELNLSSLELGDSALYFCASTDSELDTQYFGPGTRLTVL.